The entry below describes one T cell receptor beta chain. Sequenced by immunoSEQ multiplex PCR; TCRdb stores in-frame clones only, minus some. This sample carries some 40,000 clones, approximately 90% of them seen once, and the ten largest clones take roughly 4.8%. These data are taken from a study of blood T cell repertoires in COVID-19. Background on the study: Italy, Spain and the United States were the sources of the convalescent and acute COVID-19 samples.

CDR3 length: 14 residues. Germline values: CDR1 MNHEY, CDR2 SVGAGI. V gave up 7 bases and J gave up 6 bases, with 19 bases separating them. The specimen sequenced was peripheral blood. The chain employs TRBV6-5 and TRBJ2-7; the D gene is possibly TRBD1 (6 bases). The source of this sequence is a human donor in a cohort sampled during active COVID-19. In DNA form, the CDR3 reads TGTGCCAGCAAGATTCCCGGACAGAGAGGCGAGCAGTACTTC. Residues: CASKIPGQRGEQYF.